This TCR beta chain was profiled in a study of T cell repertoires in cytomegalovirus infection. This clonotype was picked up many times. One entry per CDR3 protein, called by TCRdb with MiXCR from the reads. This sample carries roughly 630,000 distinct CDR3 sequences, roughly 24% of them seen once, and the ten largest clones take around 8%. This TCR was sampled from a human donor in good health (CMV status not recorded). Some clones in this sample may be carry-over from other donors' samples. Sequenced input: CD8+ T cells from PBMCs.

The CDR3 reads CASSLPEELDTQYF. The CDR3, as DNA: TGTGCCAGCAGCCTACCCGAGGAGTTAGATACGCAGTATTTT. The rearrangement links TRBV7-6 to TRBJ2-3; the D is unclear. This CDR3 comprises 14 residues. The germline gives CDR1 SGHVS, CDR2 FNYEAQ. Trimming took 5 bases from V and 5 from J, leaving 14 bases between them.